Each of the 32 T cell receptor beta chains below was sequenced from the same sample in a study of blood T cell repertoires in COVID-19 (TCRdb year 2020). The library was made by the immunoSEQ multiplex PCR assay. The clones in this table, taken by TCRdb from immuneACCESS, are in-frame only. Not every clone is retained; where verified, under half of the shortfall comes from an unresolved V gene, and the cause of the rest is unknown. Present in this sample are some 150,000 clones, around 85% of which were seen just once. The leading ten clones occupy 2.5% to 3% of the sample. Material: peripheral blood. The receptors derive from a woman in her thirties or forties with active or convalescent COVID-19.

This clone was found a few times. The rearrangement links TRBV27 to TRBJ1-4; D ambiguous. The V gene lost 4 bases and the J gene lost 10 bases, with 16 bases spanning the gap. Germline assignment: CDR1 MNHEY and CDR2 SMNVEV (reference sequence). The CDR3 runs 14 residues. The CDR3 region is CASSWAGRRGKLFF. DNA for the CDR3: TGTGCCAGCAGTTGGGCGGGGAGGAGAGGAAAACTGTTTTTT.

This clone has a single count. The rearrangement joins TRBV7-2 to TRBJ1-2; 7 bases are a match to TRBD1. The CDR3 has 12 amino acids. Trimming at V came to 8 bases and at J to 9 bases, leaving 9 bases not matched to a gene. Germline V gene sequence: CDR1 SGHTA, CDR2 FQGNSA. CDR3: CASGNRQGSYTF. The CDR3 DNA sequence: TGTGCCAGCGGAAACCGACAGGGAAGCTACACCTTC.

V gene TRBV18 combines with J gene TRBJ1-5; 9 positions agree with TRBD1. Germline trimming cut 5 bases from V and 1 base from J; bases unmatched to any gene: 3. CDR3 size: 15 residues. Germline V gene sequence: CDR1 KGHSH, CDR2 LQKENI. CDR3 sequence (DNA): TGTGCCAGCTCAGAACAGGGGGCGAGCAATCAGCCCCAGCATTTT. Translated, it gives CASSEQGASNQPQHF.

This clone was observed many times. This chain joins TRBV20-1 and TRBJ2-2; 10 bases are a match to TRBD2. With V trimmed by 3 bases and J by 3 bases, 7 bases remained unmatched. The germline CDR1 and CDR2 sequences are DFQATT and SNEGSKA (reference sequence). This CDR3 has 16 amino acids. CDR3 DNA sequence: TGCAGTGCTAGTTGGGGACTAGCGAGCCACACCGGGGAGCTGTTTTTT. Translated: CSASWGLASHTGELFF.

V gene TRBV28 combines with J gene TRBJ2-1, with a tentative D call TRBD1 (5 bases). The CDR3 totals 16 residues. The germline V gene has CDR1 MDHEN and CDR2 SYDVKM. V lost 5 bases to trimming and J lost 7 bases, with 21 bases between them. CDR3 nucleotide sequence: TGTGCCAGCAGTACCTATCCGGACACCGCGTGGAATGAGCAGTTCTTC. As protein: CASSTYPDTAWNEQFF.

Details on this clone: This sample includes further DNA sequences coding for the same CDR3. The rearrangement links TRBV28 to TRBJ1-2, with no clear D. V lost 6 bases and J lost 2, with 4 bases in between. The length of the CDR3 is 11 residues. Germline V lookup: CDR1 MDHEN, CDR2 SYDVKM. The CDR3 DNA is TGTGCCAGCAGCAGGAACTATGGCTACACCTTC. Amino acid sequence: CASSRNYGYTF.

This chain connects TRBV10-1 to TRBJ2-3; D may be TRBD1 (5 bases). The CDR3 has 16 residues. Germline CDR1 reads WNHNN; CDR2 reads SYGVQD (reference sequence). V lost 4 bases and J 9 bases, leaving 23 bases between the germline ends. CDR3 protein: CASSGVFGAVALTQYF. The CDR3 region has the DNA TGCGCCAGCAGTGGAGTGTTTGGGGCGGTAGCCCTAACGCAGTATTTT.

The chain has TRBV28 and TRBJ1-2; D may be TRBD1 (5 bases). CDR3 length equals 17 residues. Per the germline V gene, CDR1 is MDHEN and CDR2 is SYDVKM. V lost 3 bases and J 2 bases, leaving 19 bases between the germline ends. The CDR3 nucleotides are TGTGCCAGCAGTTTTGGGTCTACTGTTGGGGCGAACTATGGCTACACCTTC. This translates into CASSFGSTVGANYGYTF.

The chain combines TRBV11-3 with TRBJ2-3; 8 bases line up with TRBD2. This CDR3 region has 15 residues. Germline CDR1 SGHNT, CDR2 YENEEA. V lost 5 bases to trimming and J lost 2 bases; unmatched junction nucleotides: 6. CDR3 DNA sequence: TGTGCCAGCAGCCCCCGGGGGGGGTACACAGATACGCAGTATTTT. Residues: CASSPRGGYTDTQYF.

This chain links TRBV18 with TRBJ1-2; 7 bases line up with TRBD1. The germline CDR1 and CDR2 sequences are KGHSH and LQKENI. The CDR3 contains 14 residues. Losses at the gene ends were 3 bases for V and 2 bases for J; bases not matched to a gene: 3. The CDR3 sequence is CASSPQGENYGYTF. The CDR3 nucleotides read TGTGCCAGCTCACCTCAGGGGGAGAACTATGGCTACACCTTC.

The chain links TRBV9 to TRBJ1-1; 7 nucleotides line up with TRBD1. V lost 4 bases and J lost 2; bases outside the gene matches: 5. From germline, CDR1 is SGDLS and CDR2 YYNGEE. This CDR3 region has 14 residues. CDR3 loop: CASSPTGANTEAFF. The CDR3 nucleotides are TGTGCCAGCAGCCCCACAGGGGCTAACACTGAAGCTTTCTTT. Variable domain in full (rest from reference TRBV9 and TRBJ1-1): DSGVTQTPKHLITATGQRVTLRCSPRSGDLSVYWYQQSLDQGLQFLIQYYNGEERAKGNILERFSAQQFPDLHSELNLSSLELGDSALYFCASSPTGANTEAFFGQGTRLTVV.

This chain connects TRBV2 to TRBJ2-5, with a weak D call TRBD2 (6 bases). The germline V gene encodes CDR1 SNHLY and CDR2 FYNNEI. V was trimmed by 0 bases and J by 5 bases, leaving 13 bases between them. The CDR3 is made up of 15 amino acids. CDR3 sequence (DNA): TGTGCCAGCAGTGAAGCGCAGACTAGTGGGGAGACCCAGTACTTC. It translates to CASSEAQTSGETQYF. The full variable domain, its missing parts supplied by reference TRBV2 and TRBJ2-5, is EPEVTQTPSHQVTQMGQEVILRCVPISNHLYFYWYRQILGQKVEFLVSFYNNEISEKSEIFDDQFSVERPDGSNFTLKIRSTKLEDSAMYFCASSEAQTSGETQYFGPGTRLLVL.

The table lists this clone with a count of one. This chain joins TRBV11-2 and TRBJ2-5; D might be TRBD1 (6 bases). The germline CDR1 and CDR2 sequences are SGHAT and FQNNGV. CDR3 length: 14 residues. The V gene lost 8 bases and the J gene lost 7 bases, with 20 bases spanning the gap. The CDR3 coding sequence is TGTGCCAGCGCACGGGCACAGGGAAAGTGGACCCAGTACTTC. Its protein is CASARAQGKWTQYF.

V is TRBV5-6 and J is TRBJ2-3; 7 nucleotides agree with TRBD2. V gave up 4 bases and J gave up 5 bases; unmatched junction bases: 10. The germline CDR1 and CDR2 sequences are SGHDT and YYEEEE. CDR3 length: 15 residues. The CDR3 here is CASSPRLARIDTQYF. Here the CDR3 DNA reads TGTGCCAGCAGCCCGAGACTAGCCCGGATAGATACGCAGTATTTT.

The chain recombines TRBV29-1 with TRBJ1-5, with 8 bases identical to TRBD1. Germline values: CDR1 SQVTM, CDR2 ANQGSEA. J was trimmed by 2 bases and V by 6 bases; bases with no gene match: 9. The CDR3 consists of 15 residues. CDR3 residues: CSVGDRGRGNQPQHF. The CDR3 DNA reads as TGCAGCGTGGGCGACAGGGGAAGGGGCAATCAGCCCCAGCATTTT.

The V call is TRBV5-4, the J call TRBJ1-1; TRBD1 might be the D (6 bases). Germline assignment: CDR1 SGHNT and CDR2 YYREEE (reference sequence). CDR3 length equals 15 residues. The ends were cut back, 3 bases at V and 5 bases at J, with 17 bases in the middle. The CDR3 here is CASSSPPQGITEAFF. The CDR3 DNA is TGTGCCAGCAGCTCCCCCCCCCAGGGGATAACTGAAGCTTTCTTT.

In the case of this clone: The junction departs from the called germline gene at one end, perhaps through a read error. The J gene is TRBJ2-6, the V gene TRBV7-7, with TRBD1 identical over 9 bases. The CDR3 totals 16 residues. Germline loops: CDR1 SSHAT, CDR2 FNYEAQ (reference sequence). The CDR3 region has the DNA TGTGCTAGCAGCCCGGGGACAGGGACTGGGGCCAACGTCCTGACTTTC. It specifies CASSPGTGTGANVLTF.

The rearrangement joins TRBV4-2 to TRBJ2-2; TRBD1 matches 10 bases. Per germline, CDR1 LGHNA and CDR2 YNFKEQ. V gave up 0 bases and J gave up 3 bases; unmatched junction bases: 1. The CDR3 sequence is 16 residues long. The CDR3 bases are TGTGCCAGCAGCCAAGAGACAGGGGGCTACACCGGGGAGCTGTTTTTT. Its protein product is CASSQETGGYTGELFF.

This clone showed up just once. This chain joins TRBV7-6 and TRBJ2-2; TRBD1 agrees at 8 bases. This CDR3 is built from 16 residues. V was clipped by 2 bases and J by 2 bases; unmatched bases: 4. The germline gives CDR1 SGHVS, CDR2 FNYEAQ. CDR3 residues: CASSLTTGANTGELFF. The DNA for the CDR3 is TGTGCCAGCAGCTTAACGACAGGGGCAAACACCGGGGAGCTGTTTTTT.

This rearrangement joins TRBV7-8 to TRBJ2-5; TRBD2 matches at 8 bases. There are 14 residues in the CDR3. Trimming removed 4 bases from V and 5 bases from J; junction bases left unmatched: 6. The germline gives CDR1 SGHVS, CDR2 FQNEAQ. Here the CDR3 reads CASSYGLAGETQYF. For the CDR3, the DNA is TGTGCCAGCAGCTACGGACTAGCCGGTGAGACCCAGTACTTC.

The V and J genes are TRBV6-1 and TRBJ1-1; possibly TRBD1 for D (6 bases). The germline gives CDR1 MNHNS, CDR2 SASEGT. V was clipped by 3 bases and J by 10 bases, with 9 bases between them. CDR3 length: 11 amino acids. The CDR3 spells CASSEGARAFF. The CDR3 DNA reads TGTGCCAGCAGTGAGGGGGCCAGAGCTTTCTTT.

The chain is built from TRBV27 and TRBJ1-2, with D maybe TRBD1 (6 bases). The ends were cut back, 6 bases at V and 2 bases at J, with 22 bases in the middle. The germline CDR1 and CDR2 sequences are MNHEY and SMNVEV (reference sequence). CDR3 length: 17 amino acids. CDR3 loop: CASRGFREIQGNYGYTF. CDR3 coding DNA: TGTGCCAGCAGGGGGTTTAGGGAAATACAGGGAAACTATGGCTACACCTTC.

The CDR3 DNA follows: TGTGCCATCAGTGAGAGGGGCGGGGGCACCGGGGAGCTGTTTTTT. Protein product: CAISERGGGTGELFF. This sequence joins TRBV10-3 and TRBJ2-2; 7 bases are a match to TRBD2. CDR1 is ENHRY and CDR2 is SYGVKD in the germline V gene. This CDR3 comprises 15 residues. J gave up 4 bases and V 2 bases, and 4 bases lay outside the gene matches.

The sample holds a few counts of this clone. The chain links TRBV5-1 to TRBJ2-7; 14 bases align to TRBD2. This CDR3 is 14 amino acids long. Germline V CDR1 and CDR2: SGHRS, YFSETQ. V shed 4 bases and J 7 bases; nucleotides not matched to a gene: 4. CDR3 loop: CASSLRLAGGEQYF. The CDR3 nucleotides read TGCGCCAGCAGCCTCCGACTAGCGGGAGGGGAGCAGTACTTC.

The chain employs TRBV5-1 and TRBJ2-5; D is perhaps TRBD1 (5 bases). Germline loops: CDR1 SGHRS, CDR2 YFSETQ. This CDR3 region has 13 residues. The ends were cut back, 3 bases at V and 2 bases at J, with 8 bases in the middle. The CDR3 nucleotides read TGCGCCAGCAGCTACAGGCAACAAGAGACCCAGTACTTC. This sequence encodes CASSYRQQETQYF.

This clone was detected only once. V and J are TRBV6-4 and TRBJ2-1; D is perhaps TRBD2 (6 bases). V lost 5 bases and J lost 11, with 10 bases in between. CDR3 size: 11 residues. CDR1 and CDR2 (germline): MRHNA, SNTAGT. CDR3 nucleotide sequence: TGTGCCAGCAGTTCCGGACTACAGCAGTTCTTC. Encoded protein: CASSSGLQQFF.

V and J are TRBV7-2 and TRBJ1-2; no definite D call. The CDR3 runs 14 residues. Trimming removed 3 bases at V and 4 bases at J, with 12 bases between. The germline CDR1 and CDR2 sequences are SGHTA and FQGNSA. This chain's CDR3 is CASSFSSSVYGYTF. DNA of the CDR3: TGTGCCAGCAGCTTTTCCTCTTCCGTCTATGGCTACACCTTC.

This clone has only one observation. The gene calls are TRBV7-2 and TRBJ1-4; the D is unclear. V dropped 5 bases and J dropped 7 bases, with 17 bases sitting between them. The V gene's germline CDR1 is SGHTA and CDR2 FQGNSA. The CDR3 consists of 15 residues. CDR3 in DNA: TGTGCCAGCAGCCGGGAGCCTATAGCAAGTGAAAAACTGTTTTTT. This encodes CASSREPIASEKLFF.

J is TRBJ2-1 and V is TRBV10-3, with 11 bases matching TRBD1. V shed 8 bases, J shed 6 bases, and the junction held 6 bases outside the gene matches. This CDR3 has 14 residues. Germline CDR1 ENHRY, CDR2 SYGVKD. The chain's CDR3 is CAIGDRGEGNEQFF. CDR3 nucleotides: TGTGCCATCGGGGACAGGGGGGAGGGCAATGAGCAGTTCTTC.

J is TRBJ1-2 and V is TRBV5-4; possibly TRBD1 for D (5 bases). The V end was cut by 2 bases, the J end by 8 bases, with 16 bases between. Germline assignment: CDR1 SGHNT and CDR2 YYREEE (reference sequence). CDR3 length: 14 residues. The CDR3 region is CASSFTPRRGGYTF. DNA of the CDR3: TGTGCCAGCAGCTTCACCCCTAGGCGGGGGGGCTACACCTTC. Combining the CDR3 with reference TRBV5-4 and TRBJ1-2 gives the whole variable domain ETGVTQSPTHLIKTRGQQVTLRCSSQSGHNTVSWYQQALGQGPQFIFQYYREEENGRGNFPPRFSGLQFPNYSSELNVNALELDDSALYLCASSFTPRRGGYTFGSGTRLTVV.

This chain uses TRBV29-1 with TRBJ2-5; the D gene is possibly TRBD1 (5 bases). The CDR3 totals 12 residues. V was cut by 3 bases and J by 1 base, with 6 bases left in between. Germline V gives CDR1 SQVTM, CDR2 ANQGSEA. The CDR3 nucleotides read TGCAGCGTTGACAGGGCCCAAGAGACCCAGTACTTC. As protein: CSVDRAQETQYF.

The chain carries TRBV5-6 and TRBJ1-2, with D maybe TRBD1 (6 bases). The germline V gene has CDR1 SGHDT and CDR2 YYEEEE. The CDR3 sequence is 16 residues long. Trimming left V 3 bases short and J 4 bases short, with 19 bases between. CDR3 loop: CASSSQGGPPGYGYTF. The CDR3 coding sequence is TGTGCCAGCAGCTCACAGGGCGGTCCCCCAGGCTATGGCTACACCTTC.